These 17 T cell receptor beta chains originate from one sample sequenced in a study of OX40 agonist ivuxolimab in advanced cancers. TCRdb keeps only in-frame clones here, not all; method: immunoSEQ multiplex PCR. The data contain 26,000 or so clones, about nine tenths of them singletons. This specimen was CD4+ or CD8+ T cells sorted from blood, taken in a trial of the OX40 agonist ivuxolimab. All receptors come from an adult with an advanced solid tumor such as melanoma, head and neck, liver or kidney cancer.

J is TRBJ1-1 and V is TRBV5-5; D possibly corresponds to TRBD1 (6 bases). Trimming stripped 5 bases from V and 8 bases from J, with 16 bases between. Germline loops: CDR1 SGHKS, CDR2 YYEKEE (reference sequence). The CDR3 is made up of 13 amino acids. The CDR3: CASRFSNREEAFF. CDR3 sequence (DNA): TGTGCCAGCAGATTTTCGAACAGGGAAGAAGCTTTCTTT.

This clone was seen only a few times. The chain uses TRBV6-6 and TRBJ2-7; 7 bases align to TRBD2. Per germline, CDR1 MNHNY and CDR2 SVGAGI (reference sequence). The junction had 8 bases not matched to a gene; V was cut back by 0 bases and J by 6 bases. This CDR3 spans 15 amino acids. CDR3 loop: CASSYSEEGGREQYF. The DNA of the CDR3 is TGTGCCAGCAGTTACTCGGAAGAGGGAGGGCGCGAGCAGTACTTC.

The genes are TRBV28 and TRBJ2-2; TRBD1 or TRBD2 may be the D gene (5 bases each). Trimming took off 2 bases at V and 7 bases at J, with 5 bases between the two ends. Germline CDR1 and CDR2: MDHEN and SYDVKM. This CDR3 is built from 12 residues. CDR3 in amino acids: CASSLGGGELFF. The DNA of the CDR3 is TGTGCCAGCAGTTTAGGGGGCGGGGAGCTGTTTTTT. The variable domain in full, completed from reference TRBV28 and TRBJ2-2, reads DVKVTQSSRYLVKRTGEKVFLECVQDMDHENMFWYRQDPGLGLRLIYFSYDVKMKEKGDIPEGYSVSREKKERFSLILESASTNQTSMYLCASSLGGGELFFGEGSRLTVL.

This clone was recorded once. The chain uses TRBV19 and TRBJ2-1, with a possible D match to TRBD2 (5 bases). Per germline, CDR1 LNHDA and CDR2 SQIVND (reference sequence). The V gene lost 2 bases and the J gene lost 3 bases, with 17 bases spanning the gap. The CDR3 is 17 residues long. CDR3 residues: CASSITSGDYLYNEQFF. The CDR3 coding sequence is TGTGCCAGTAGTATAACCTCTGGAGACTACCTCTACAATGAGCAGTTCTTC.

V usage is TRBV28 and J usage is TRBJ2-5, with 9 bases identical to TRBD1. Germline trimming cut 6 bases from V and 5 bases from J; bases unmatched to any gene: 10. Germline lookup yields CDR1 MDHEN and CDR2 SYDVKM. The CDR3 extends over 15 amino acids. DNA for the CDR3: TGTGCCAGCAGATCTAACAGGGGGCGCGAGGAGACCCAGTACTTC. Its protein is CASRSNRGREETQYF.

This clone was observed a handful of times. The gene calls are TRBV15 and TRBJ1-3; 7 bases fit TRBD1. Germline trimming cut 0 bases from V and 3 bases from J; bases unmatched to any gene: 8. The CDR3 has 17 amino acids. Germline V lookup: CDR1 LNHNV, CDR2 YYDKDF (reference sequence). The CDR3 DNA reads TGTGCCACCAGCAGAGACCCCACAGGGGCTGATGGAAACACCATATATTTT. It yields the protein CATSRDPTGADGNTIYF.

The J gene is TRBJ1-2, the V gene TRBV7-8; D not certain. The CDR3 has 12 amino acids. Trimming left V 1 base short and J 9 bases short, with 9 bases between. The germline gives CDR1 SGHVS, CDR2 FQNEAQ. The CDR3 sequence: CASSLERGRYTF. The DNA for the CDR3 is TGTGCCAGCAGCTTAGAACGGGGTCGCTACACCTTC.

The genes are TRBV7-2 and TRBJ1-1, with 7 bases aligning to TRBD1. This CDR3 spans 14 amino acids. The germline V gene has CDR1 SGHTA and CDR2 FQGNSA. V was pared by 5 bases and J by 3 bases, with 6 bases of the junction left unmatched. The CDR3 loop is CASSRSDRDTEAFF. In DNA, the CDR3 is TGTGCCAGCAGCCGTAGTGACAGGGACACTGAAGCTTTCTTT.

The chain recombines TRBV2 with TRBJ2-1; perhaps TRBD2 as D (6 bases). V was clipped by 4 bases and J by 5 bases, with 21 bases between them. The germline V gene has CDR1 SNHLY and CDR2 FYNNEI. This CDR3 spans 17 amino acids. The CDR3 region is CASSAGGARLDNNEQFF. In DNA, the CDR3 is TGTGCCAGCAGTGCTGGAGGGGCCCGACTAGACAACAATGAGCAGTTCTTC.

The chain is built from TRBV7-9 and TRBJ2-1; D gene ambiguous. The CDR3 covers 19 residues. V gave up 3 bases and J gave up 0 bases, with 21 bases separating them. Germline CDR1 is SEHNR and CDR2 is FQNEAQ (reference sequence). The CDR3 nucleotides read TGTGCCAGCAGCTTCCCCTCCTTTAGGGCCCCAAGCTCCTACAATGAGCAGTTCTTC. Translating gives CASSFPSFRAPSSYNEQFF.

V gene TRBV5-4 combines with J gene TRBJ2-3, with 7 bases that match TRBD1. CDR1 and CDR2 (germline): SGHNT, YYREEE (reference sequence). The V and J ends lost 4 bases and 4 bases, in that order; junction bases with no gene match: 9. The CDR3 length is 15 residues. The DNA for the CDR3 is TGTGCCAGCAGCCCAGGGACAGTGGTCTCAGATACGCAGTATTTT. It codes for CASSPGTVVSDTQYF.

The chain couples TRBV9 to TRBJ2-5, with TRBD2 matching 8 bases. CDR1 and CDR2 (germline): SGDLS, YYNGEE. This CDR3 spans 15 amino acids. Trimming took 0 bases from V and 2 from J; bases not matched to a gene: 3. The CDR3 spells CASSVDTSGQETQYF. The CDR3 DNA reads TGTGCCAGCAGCGTAGATACTAGCGGACAAGAGACCCAGTACTTC.

The chain links TRBV5-1 to TRBJ2-7; D assignment may be TRBD1 or TRBD2 (5 bases each). Between the trimmed V and J ends, which lost 0 bases and 1 base, there was a span of 8 bases. The CDR3 has 14 residues. Germline values: CDR1 SGHRS, CDR2 YFSETQ. The CDR3 region is CASSLGGPSYEQYF. The CDR3, as DNA: TGCGCCAGCAGCTTGGGGGGACCTTCCTACGAGCAGTACTTC.

The chain has TRBV6-4 and TRBJ1-2; no definite D call. V was cut by 3 bases and J by 2 bases, with 7 bases left in between. Germline CDR1 reads MRHNA; CDR2 reads SNTAGT. The CDR3 has 13 residues. CDR3 region: CASSDNVNYGYTF. The CDR3 DNA is TGTGCCAGCAGTGATAACGTCAACTATGGCTACACCTTC.

V and J are TRBV28 and TRBJ1-2, with 10 bases that match TRBD1. J lost 4 bases, V lost 8 bases, and 1 base had no gene match. CDR3 size: 12 residues. Germline values: CDR1 MDHEN, CDR2 SYDVKM. Here the CDR3 DNA reads TGTGCCAGCCGGACAGGGGGCTATGGCTACACCTTC. Translating it yields CASRTGGYGYTF.

The V call is TRBV27, the J call TRBJ2-1; TRBD2 agrees at 7 bases. With 7 bases clipped from V and 5 bases from J, the junction kept 11 bases outside the gene matches. Germline CDR1 reads MNHEY; CDR2 reads SMNVEV (reference sequence). CDR3 size: 15 residues. CDR3 sequence reads: CASNPGLLGNNEQFF. DNA of the CDR3: TGTGCCAGCAACCCGGGACTATTGGGGAACAATGAGCAGTTCTTC.

The chain couples TRBV7-3 to TRBJ2-2; D gene ambiguous. Germline-derived CDR1 and CDR2 are SGHTA and FQGTGA. V was shortened by 2 bases and J by 6 bases, with 4 bases between the two germline ends. The CDR3 spans 12 residues. CDR3 sequence (DNA): TGTGCCAGCAGCTTAGGCTCCGGGGAGCTGTTTTTT. This sequence encodes CASSLGSGELFF.